This T cell receptor (beta chain) was sequenced for a study of blood T cell repertoires in COVID-19. Profiling relied on immunoSEQ multiplex PCR, and the TCRdb table lists in-frame clones only, not all of them. The sample has about 250,000 clones; about 80% are singletons. Trimming stripped 2 bases from V and 5 bases from J, with 6 bases between. The V gene's germline CDR1 is SGHAT and CDR2 FQNNGV. The CDR3 has 12 residues. Sequencing was performed on peripheral blood. The chain couples TRBV11-2 to TRBJ2-5, with D unresolved. The TCR sequence derives from a woman older than 75 with acute or convalescent COVID-19. CDR3 loop: CASSLRAETQYF. Written as DNA, the CDR3 is TGTGCCAGCAGCTTACGAGCGGAGACCCAGTACTTC.